A selection of T cell receptor beta chains follows, all from one sample in a study of shared clonotypes between healthy human individuals. Assay: immunoSEQ multiplex PCR; the TCRdb copy retains only in-frame clones and omits some. The repertoire includes 2.3 million or so clones, 93% of them detected once, and about 0.39% sits in the top ten. What was sequenced was naive CD4+ T cells from PBMCs. The receptors derive from a young man in good health. Some clones in this sample may be carry-over from other donors' samples. The CDR3 runs from the conserved cysteine through the conserved F or W. A D gene is named only where the DNA matches it firmly. The size entry is marked missing in some rows and otherwise reads once, few, many or a size class.

CDR3nt,CDR3aa,v_gene,len,j_gene,abundance,d_gene
TGTGCCAGCTCACCAAAGGGGGTGCCCTACGAGCAGTACTTC,CASSPKGVPYEQYF,TRBV18,14,TRBJ2-7,.,.
TGTGCCAGCGGGGCCTTCAGACTAGCGGGATTCAATGAGCAGTTCTTC,CASGAFRLAGFNEQFF,TRBV28,16,TRBJ2-1,.,TRBD2
TGCGCCAGCAGGGAGGTCCCCGGGGCCAACGTCCTGACTTTC,CASREVPGANVLTF,TRBV5-1,14,TRBJ2-6,.,.
TGTGCCAGCAGTCTACAGGGAGGCACAGATACGCAGTATTTT,CASSLQGGTDTQYF,TRBV9,14,TRBJ2-3,.,.
TGTGCCAGCAGCCAATTGTCTACTAGTTGGCAGTACTTC,CASSQLSTSWQYF,TRBV14,13,TRBJ2-7,once,.
TGTGCCAGCAGCTTAGCCCCCAGGGACGAGCAGTACTTC,CASSLAPRDEQYF,TRBV11-2,13,TRBJ2-7,.,.
TGTGCCAGCGGACAGGGTCAACGGGGCTACACCTTC,CASGQGQRGYTF,TRBV6-5,12,TRBJ1-2,.,TRBD1
TGTGCCAGCAGCATACCACAACAGGGCTCTAACTATGGCTACACCTTC,CASSIPQQGSNYGYTF,TRBV21-1,16,TRBJ1-2,.,.
TGTGCCAGCAGCTCCAGGCCTAGGGGGGCAACTAATGAAAAACTGTTTTTT,CASSSRPRGATNEKLFF,TRBV11-2,17,TRBJ1-4,.,.
TGCGCCAGCAGCCCGGGACTAGCGAAACCATACGAGCAGTACTTC,CASSPGLAKPYEQYF,TRBV5-1,15,TRBJ2-7,.,TRBD2
TGTGCCATCAGTCCGAATATCCAAGAGACCCAGTACTTC,CAISPNIQETQYF,TRBV10-3,13,TRBJ2-5,.,.
TGTGCCAGCAGAGCTGACAGGGGCGGCGGGGAGCTGTTTTTT,CASRADRGGGELFF,TRBV6-1,14,TRBJ2-2,.,TRBD1
TGTGCCAGTAGTTTTCAACGACTAGCGGGAGGGCCACAGGGAGAGACCCAGTACTTC,CASSFQRLAGGPQGETQYF,TRBV19,19,TRBJ2-5,.,TRBD2
TGTGCCAGCAGTGCCGACAGGCAAGAGACCCAGTACTTC,CASSADRQETQYF,TRBV2,13,TRBJ2-5,.,.
TGTGCCAGCAGTTTTTCCAGGGCAGATACGCAGTATTTT,CASSFSRADTQYF,TRBV28,13,TRBJ2-3,.,.